The 8 T cell receptor beta chains listed next were all sequenced from one sample in a study of T cell responses to AZD1222 COVID-19 vaccine. Some clones are missing from TCRdb's copy, which holds only in-frame ones; the method was immunoSEQ multiplex PCR. This sample has roughly 190,000 clones; approximately 95% occur once, and the top ten carry approximately 3.9%. The sequenced sample was peripheral blood, obtained on day 0 of AZD1222 vaccination. These receptors all stem from an adult in good health.

J is TRBJ2-1 and V is TRBV3-1 (or the pseudogene TRBV3-2); D may be TRBD2 (6 bases). Germline V gene lookup returns CDR1 LGHDT and CDR2 YNNKEL (reference sequence). V dropped 6 bases and J dropped 5 bases, with 17 bases sitting between them. CDR3 size: 15 residues. CDR3 nucleotides: TGTGCCAGCAGGGGAGGACTTTCCCCAGACAATGAGCAGTTCTTC. Translation: CASRGGLSPDNEQFF.

This chain links TRBV6-5 with TRBJ1-2, with 8 bases identical to TRBD1. Trimming at V came to 4 bases and at J to 12 bases, leaving 7 bases not matched to a gene. CDR1 is MNHEY, CDR2 SVGAGI, per germline. This CDR3 spans 12 amino acids. The CDR3 DNA is TGTGCCAGCAGTTGGGGACAGGCGGGACACACCTTC. This gives the protein CASSWGQAGHTF.

The chain combines TRBV4-2 with TRBJ1-5, with D possibly matching TRBD1 (6 bases). This CDR3 comprises 18 residues. V lost 6 bases and J 5 bases, leaving 26 bases between the germline ends. Germline CDR1 LGHNA, CDR2 YNFKEQ. CDR3 coding DNA: TGTGCCAGCAGTCTCCGCGAAGGGGCAGGGGCCACAGATCAGCCCCAGCATTTT. Its translation is CASSLREGAGATDQPQHF.

The V gene is TRBV14, the J gene TRBJ1-4, with TRBD1 identical over 8 bases. In germline, CDR1 is SGHDN, CDR2 FVKESK. The CDR3 length is 15 residues. Unmatched junction bases numbered 4, after V lost 3 bases and J lost 4 bases. CDR3 residues: CASSQWTGSNEKLFF. In nucleotides, the CDR3 is TGTGCCAGCAGCCAGTGGACAGGGAGTAATGAAAAACTGTTTTTT.

This chain links TRBV18 with TRBJ2-1; 12 bases are a match to TRBD2. Trimming removed 0 bases from V and 3 bases from J; junction bases left unmatched: 3. Germline CDR1 KGHSH, CDR2 LQKENI. The length of the CDR3 is 17 residues. CDR3: CASSPPLAGGLYNEQFF. The DNA of the CDR3 is TGTGCCAGCTCACCACCGCTAGCGGGAGGGCTCTACAATGAGCAGTTCTTC.

The table lists this clone with a count of one. This sequence joins TRBV7-9 and TRBJ1-1; D perhaps matches TRBD1 (6 bases). The CDR3 runs to 13 residues. The ends were cut back, 4 bases at V and 8 bases at J, with 14 bases in the middle. The germline V gene has CDR1 SEHNR and CDR2 FQNEAQ (reference sequence). CDR3 loop: CASSSETGQEAFF. The CDR3 region has the DNA TGTGCCAGCAGCTCCGAGACAGGCCAGGAAGCTTTCTTT.

J is TRBJ1-4 and V is TRBV5-1, with D perhaps matching TRBD1 (5 bases). Trimming took off 0 bases at V and 5 bases at J, with 8 bases between the two ends. Per germline, CDR1 SGHRS and CDR2 YFSETQ. The CDR3 loop spans 14 amino acids. The CDR3 loop reads CASSLGGENEKLFF. CDR3 coding DNA: TGCGCCAGCAGCTTGGGAGGGGAGAATGAAAAACTGTTTTTT.

The genes are TRBV23-1 and TRBJ1-5; D is perhaps TRBD1 (6 bases). TRBV23-1 is given ORF status, its function remaining uncertain. CDR3 size: 15 residues. The V end lost 6 bases, the J end lost 1 base, and 13 bases lay between the germline ends. The CDR3 sequence: CASSRSGQSNQPQHF. The CDR3 nucleotides are TGCGCCAGCAGCCGATCCGGACAGAGCAATCAGCCCCAGCATTTT.